These 26 T cell receptor beta chains came from one sample sequenced in a study of CXCR3-negative and CXCR3-positive naive CD8 T cells. The study made its TRB cDNA libraries by 5' RACE, adding UMI labels. For each CDR3 protein, TCRdb gives one entry from its re-call of the 5' RACE reads, without DNA. This sample's table has under 90,000 distinct CDR3 sequences. Study results and limitations: The study found more hydrophobic TRB CDR3s in CXCR3-positive naive cells than in CXCR3-negative naive cells.

Their target antigens are unknown. Specimen: naive CXCR3+ CD8+ T cells from blood. Noted subset: CD45RO-CCR7+CD27+CD95- naive CD8+ T cells expressing CXCR3 (TNR3+). These receptors came from a human donor in good health. Some clones in this sample may be carry-over from other donors' samples.

V and J are TRBV28 and TRBJ1-1; the TCRdb call, TRBD1, lacks DNA for checking. The CDR3 has 13 residues. Germline-derived CDR1 and CDR2 are MDHEN and SYDVKM. The CDR3 spells CASSSDRGDEAFF.

V and J are TRBV28 and TRBJ2-7; TCRdb designates TRBD1, a call that cannot be tested without DNA. The CDR3 has 15 residues. The V gene's germline CDR1 is MDHEN and CDR2 SYDVKM. The CDR3 is CASSLVGDRIYEQYF. Full variable domain (missing parts from reference TRBV28 and TRBJ2-7): DVKVTQSSRYLVKRTGEKVFLECVQDMDHENMFWYRQDPGLGLRLIYFSYDVKMKEKGDIPEGYSVSREKKERFSLILESASTNQTSMYLCASSLVGDRIYEQYFGPGTRLTVT.

The chain uses TRBV7-6 and TRBJ2-1; lacking DNA, the TRBD1 call made by TCRdb goes unchecked. The CDR3 spans 13 residues. Germline V gene lookup returns CDR1 SGHVS and CDR2 FNYEAQ. CDR3 in amino acids: CASSLDRADEQFF.

V and J are TRBV28 and TRBJ2-1; as DNA is missing, the TRBD1 call by TCRdb cannot be tested. The CDR3 is made up of 15 amino acids. In germline, CDR1 is MDHEN, CDR2 SYDVKM. The CDR3 sequence is CASSTRTEEGNEQFF.

The chain couples TRBV4-1 to TRBJ2-7; with no DNA, the TCRdb D assignment of TRBD1 cannot be verified. Germline CDR1 MGHRA, CDR2 YSYEKL. The CDR3 is made up of 14 amino acids. The CDR3 region is CASSPPGQLGEQYF.

The chain is built from TRBV6-6 and TRBJ1-1; the D call of TRBD1 rests on TCRdb alone, since no DNA is present to check it. CDR1 and CDR2 from the germline V gene are MNHNY and SVGAGI (reference sequence). The CDR3 is made up of 16 amino acids. The CDR3 protein is CASSIEDRGLNTEAFF.

The chain couples TRBV28 to TRBJ1-1; the D gene TCRdb calls, TRBD1, cannot be checked with no DNA. This CDR3 region has 16 residues. CDR1 and CDR2 (germline): MDHEN, SYDVKM. CDR3 protein: CASSTTTGTWDTEAFF.

V is TRBV29-1 and J is TRBJ1-2; the TCRdb D gene call, TRBD1, has no DNA to confirm it. Germline CDR1 is SQVTM and CDR2 is ANQGSEA. The CDR3 has 14 amino acids. Here the CDR3 reads CSVGPDRVTYGYTF.

The chain joins TRBV6-5 to TRBJ2-1; there is no DNA to check the TCRdb D call of TRBD1. This CDR3 is 15 amino acids long. Germline V lookup: CDR1 MNHEY, CDR2 SVGAGI. The CDR3 here is CASSSLRGFHNEQFF.

The chain uses TRBV29-1 and TRBJ2-7; checking the TCRdb D call of TRBD1 is not possible without DNA. Germline CDR1 is SQVTM and CDR2 is ANQGSEA. CDR3 size: 12 residues. CDR3 in amino acids: CSVPKGDYEQYF.

This chain links TRBV29-1 with TRBJ1-1; lacking DNA, the TRBD1 call made by TCRdb goes unchecked. The length of the CDR3 is 12 residues. In germline, CDR1 is SQVTM, CDR2 ANQGSEA. The CDR3 loop is CSVEEGGTEAFF.

The gene calls are TRBV28 and TRBJ1-2; TCRdb calls TRBD1, which cannot be checked without DNA. CDR3 length: 15 residues. Per germline, CDR1 MDHEN and CDR2 SYDVKM. This CDR3 is CASSPPGESLWRYTF.

V gene TRBV29-1 combines with J gene TRBJ2-7; TCRdb gives TRBD1 as the D gene, but with no DNA this cannot be confirmed. Germline V lookup: CDR1 SQVTM, CDR2 ANQGSEA. This CDR3 has 13 residues. The CDR3 loop is CSATAGGYYEQYF.

This CDR3 is CASSRSRTNTEAFF. V gene TRBV4-3 combines with J gene TRBJ1-1. This CDR3 has 14 amino acids. CDR1 LGHNA and CDR2 YSLEER come from the germline V gene.

The chain carries TRBV4-2 and TRBJ2-7; TCRdb selects TRBD1, and the lack of DNA leaves this call unchecked. Germline CDR1 is LGHNA and CDR2 is YNFKEQ. The CDR3 has 14 residues. This CDR3 reads CASNQIGDRHEQYF.

The chain employs TRBV7-6 and TRBJ2-1; there is no DNA to check the TCRdb D call of TRBD2. Per germline, CDR1 SGHVS and CDR2 FNYEAQ. The CDR3 totals 15 residues. CDR3 loop: CASSLTSGGAGEQFF.

This rearrangement joins TRBV10-3 to TRBJ2-1; TCRdb reports TRBD1, a call that lacks DNA to check it against. Germline values: CDR1 ENHRY, CDR2 SYGVKD. This CDR3 has 16 amino acids. The CDR3 protein is CAISEYDRGSSDEQFF.

The rearrangement joins TRBV6-5 to TRBJ2-5; TCRdb names TRBD2, which stays unverified in the absence of DNA. The CDR3 is 15 amino acids. Germline-derived CDR1 and CDR2 are MNHEY and SVGAGI. The CDR3: CASSYAGGPGETQYF.

V is TRBV12-3 or TRBV12-4 and J is TRBJ2-5; TCRdb proposes TRBD2, but this gene call is untestable without DNA. This CDR3 region has 14 residues. CDR3 sequence reads: CASSPTNKEETQYF.

This sequence joins TRBV6-5 and TRBJ2-1; TCRdb lists TRBD1, though no DNA is available to test this call. Germline V CDR1 and CDR2: MNHEY, SVGAGI. The CDR3 is 14 amino acids. CDR3 loop: CASSYRGGMNEQFF.

The rearrangement joins TRBV7-3 to TRBJ2-7; the TCRdb D gene call, TRBD2, has no DNA to confirm it. This CDR3 contains 12 residues. CDR1 SGHTA and CDR2 FQGTGA come from the germline V gene. The CDR3 spells CASSYLAGEQYF.

The V and J genes are TRBV24-1 and TRBJ2-1. Germline CDR1 reads KGHDR; CDR2 reads SFDVKD. The CDR3 contains 15 residues. The CDR3 region is CATDRYSHRYNEQFF.

This chain links TRBV20-1 with TRBJ1-1; without DNA, the TCRdb call of TRBD1 cannot be checked. The CDR3 sequence is 12 residues long. Germline V gene sequence: CDR1 DFQATT, CDR2 SNEGSKA (reference sequence). CDR3 protein: CSAIRGDTEAFF.

This chain connects TRBV2 to TRBJ1-2. The germline V gene has CDR1 SNHLY and CDR2 FYNNEI. There are 13 residues in the CDR3. The chain's CDR3 is CASSDSLFYGYTF. Looking up the rest from reference TRBV2 and TRBJ1-2 gives the full variable domain: EPEVTQTPSHQVTQMGQEVILRCVPISNHLYFYWYRQILGQKVEFLVSFYNNEISEKSEIFDDQFSVERPDGSNFTLKIRSTKLEDSAMYFCASSDSLFYGYTFGSGTRLTVV.

This sequence joins TRBV10-3 and TRBJ2-3; TCRdb names TRBD2, which stays unverified in the absence of DNA. CDR1 is ENHRY, CDR2 SYGVKD, per germline. The CDR3 is 14 residues long. The CDR3 region is CATGLAANLDTQYF.

The J gene is TRBJ2-1, the V gene TRBV29-1; the TCRdb call, TRBD1, lacks DNA for checking. The CDR3 has 13 amino acids. CDR1 and CDR2 from the germline V gene are SQVTM and ANQGSEA. This CDR3 reads CSVEGAVYNEQFF.